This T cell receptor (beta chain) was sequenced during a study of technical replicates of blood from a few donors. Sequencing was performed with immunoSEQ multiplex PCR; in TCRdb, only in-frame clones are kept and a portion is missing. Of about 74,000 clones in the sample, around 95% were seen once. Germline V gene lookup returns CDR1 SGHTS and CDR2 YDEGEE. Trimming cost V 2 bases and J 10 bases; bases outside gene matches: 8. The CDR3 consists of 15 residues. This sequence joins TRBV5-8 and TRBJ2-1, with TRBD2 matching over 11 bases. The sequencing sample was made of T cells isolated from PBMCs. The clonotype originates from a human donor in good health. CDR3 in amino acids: CASSLSSGRAREQFF. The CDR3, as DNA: TGTGCCAGCAGCTTAAGTAGCGGGAGGGCCAGGGAGCAGTTCTTC.